This TCR beta chain was sequenced for a study of shared T cell receptors in the human thymus. The CDR3 sequence is 14 residues long. Germline CDR1 and CDR2: MRHNA and SNTAGT. Trimming took 10 bases from V and 4 from J; bases not matched to a gene: 4. TCRdb keeps only in-frame clones here, not all; method: immunoSEQ multiplex PCR. Among hundreds of thousands of clones listed, 88% were seen once. These data also formed part of another study, on human thymus T cells. That source adds: The donor group consisted of healthy Finnish infants who were having corrective surgery for congenital heart defects. Obtained as resections during corrective heart surgery, the thymus tissue was then studied. Both thymic and peripheral blood repertoires showed apparently biased V and J usage.

The rearrangement links TRBV6-4 to TRBJ2-1; 13 nucleotides line up with TRBD2. This TCR derives from a boy less than two years old with a congenital heart defect. The sample comprised thymocytes. The CDR3 DNA follows: TGTGCCACCCTGACTAGCGGGAGGTACAATGAGCAGTTCTTC. It yields the protein CATLTSGRYNEQFF.